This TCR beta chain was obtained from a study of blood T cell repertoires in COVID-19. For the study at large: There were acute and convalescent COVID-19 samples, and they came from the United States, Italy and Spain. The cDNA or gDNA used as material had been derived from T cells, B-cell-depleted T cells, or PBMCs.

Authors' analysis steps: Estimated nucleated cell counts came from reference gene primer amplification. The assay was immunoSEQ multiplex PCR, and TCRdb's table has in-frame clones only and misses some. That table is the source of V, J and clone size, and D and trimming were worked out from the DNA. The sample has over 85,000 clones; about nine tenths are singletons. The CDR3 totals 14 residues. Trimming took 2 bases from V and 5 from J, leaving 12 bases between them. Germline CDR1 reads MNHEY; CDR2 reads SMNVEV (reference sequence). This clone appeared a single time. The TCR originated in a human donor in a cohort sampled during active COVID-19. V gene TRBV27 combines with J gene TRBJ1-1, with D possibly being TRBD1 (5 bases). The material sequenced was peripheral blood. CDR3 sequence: CASSLGGTGTEAFF. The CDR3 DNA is TGTGCCAGCAGTTTAGGAGGGACTGGGACTGAAGCTTTCTTT.